A single sample gave rise to the 27 T cell receptor beta chains below, sequenced in a study of spatial heterogeneity in lung cancer. A single record per CDR3 protein comes from TCRdb applying MiXCR to the 5' RACE reads. The sample lists approximately 50,000 distinct CDR3 sequences, less than 9.5% occurring once. Time point meaning: blood at routine non-recurrence follow-up after resection. From tumor, nontumor lung or frozen PBMC, whole RNA was taken unsorted for sequencing. The input for sequencing was PBMCs, taken at follow-up. The receptors here all came from a female donor with early-stage non-small cell lung cancer.

This rearrangement joins TRBV9 to TRBJ2-4, with 9 positions matching TRBD2. The V gene's germline CDR1 is SGDLS and CDR2 YYNGEE. This CDR3 spans 16 amino acids. V trimming: 0 bases; J trimming: 7 bases; junction bases outside the gene matches: 8. For the CDR3, the DNA is TGTGCCAGCAGCGTAGGCCCAGCGGGGGGTCAGAACATTCAGTACTTC. Translated, it gives CASSVGPAGGQNIQYF.

This clonotype came up many times. The chain carries TRBV29-1 and TRBJ2-3; D call uncertain. The CDR3 extends over 9 amino acids. V was cut by 4 bases and J by 8 bases, with 4 bases left in between. Per the germline V gene, CDR1 is SQVTM and CDR2 is ANQGSEA. The CDR3 here is CSVGSTQYF. The CDR3 DNA is TGCAGCGTTGGGTCTACGCAGTATTTT.

The chain carries TRBV4-1 and TRBJ2-7, with a tentative D call TRBD1 (6 bases). Between the trimmed V and J ends, which lost 0 bases and 3 bases, there was a span of 12 bases. The V gene's germline CDR1 is MGHRA and CDR2 YSYEKL. This CDR3 is 15 amino acids long. As DNA, the CDR3 is TGCGCCAGCAGCCAAGAGGAGGCCAGGGGCTACGAGCAGTACTTC. Amino acids: CASSQEEARGYEQYF.

This clonotype was seen at least ten times. The V gene is TRBV5-1, the J gene TRBJ2-3; D gene uncertain. The V and J ends lost 1 base and 4 bases respectively, with 13 bases between them. The CDR3 has 15 amino acids. The germline CDR1 and CDR2 sequences are SGHRS and YFSETQ. Written as DNA, the CDR3 is TGCGCCAGCAGCTTGAGTACCGCAGCCGCAGATACGCAGTATTTT. The encoded protein is CASSLSTAAADTQYF. The full variable domain, completed using reference TRBV5-1 and TRBJ2-3, is KAGVTQTPRYLIKTRGQQVTLSCSPISGHRSVSWYQQTPGQGLQFLFEYFSETQRNKGNFPGRFSGRQFSNSRSEMNVSTLELGDSALYLCASSLSTAAADTQYFGPGTRLTVL.

There are a few counts of this clonotype. The junction does not match germline at one end; this may be a read error. J is TRBJ2-5 and V is TRBV7-7; perhaps D is TRBD1 or TRBD2 (6 bases each). Germline CDR1 and CDR2: SSHAT and FNYEAQ (reference sequence). The CDR3 covers 14 residues. The CDR3 region has the DNA TGTGCTAGCAGCCCCACGGGGGCCGCGGAGACCCAGTACTTC. Its translation is CASSPTGAAETQYF. The complete variable domain, with remaining parts taken from reference TRBV7-7 and TRBJ2-5, reads GAGVSQSPRYKVTKRGQDVTLRCDPISSHATLYWYQQALGQGPEFLTYFNYEAQPDKSGLPSDRFSAERPEGSISTLTIQRTEQRDSAMYRCASSPTGAAETQYFGPGTRLLVL.

The rearrangement uses TRBV7-2 and TRBJ2-7, with TRBD2 matching 7 bases. Germline trimming cut 1 base from V and 3 bases from J; bases unmatched to any gene: 9. CDR1 and CDR2 (germline): SGHTA, FQGNSA. The CDR3 has 16 amino acids. The CDR3 region has the DNA TGTGCCAGCAGCTTAGGGGTAGCGGGCGGAGGCTACGAGCAGTACTTC. This translates into CASSLGVAGGGYEQYF.

This clonotype was seen at least ten times. This chain uses TRBV7-2 with TRBJ2-2, with TRBD2 matching over 7 bases. Trimming took 3 bases from V and 1 from J; bases not matched to a gene: 5. The CDR3 runs 16 residues. CDR1 and CDR2 (germline): SGHTA, FQGNSA. The CDR3 sequence: CASSFFASGNTGELFF. The CDR3 nucleotides are TGTGCCAGCAGCTTTTTCGCTAGCGGGAACACCGGGGAGCTGTTTTTT.

This clonotype was counted many times. The rearrangement links TRBV11-2 to TRBJ2-1; TRBD1 matches 8 bases. The CDR3 contains 16 residues. Germline V gene data show CDR1 as SGHAT and CDR2 as FQNNGV. V gave up 1 base and J gave up 5 bases; unmatched junction bases: 7. CDR3: CASSLGPGTGDNEQFF. For the CDR3, the DNA is TGTGCCAGCAGCTTAGGTCCCGGGACAGGAGACAATGAGCAGTTCTTC.

At least ten counts were recorded for this clonotype. The V gene is TRBV20-1, the J gene TRBJ2-1, with 11 bases lining up with TRBD2. This CDR3 spans 14 amino acids. The germline CDR1 and CDR2 sequences are DFQATT and SNEGSKA (reference sequence). The J segment lost 5 bases and the V segment lost 3 bases, leaving 3 bases of the junction unmatched. CDR3 sequence reads: CSARFSGGDNEQFF. CDR3 bases: TGCAGTGCTAGGTTTAGCGGGGGGGACAATGAGCAGTTCTTC.

There are a few counts of this clonotype. The chain is built from TRBV7-9 and TRBJ2-7, with 10 bases fitting TRBD1. Trimming at V came to 0 bases and at J to 2 bases, leaving 1 base not matched to a gene. Germline values: CDR1 SEHNR, CDR2 FQNEAQ (reference sequence). There are 15 residues in the CDR3. Written as DNA, the CDR3 is TGTGCCAGCAGCTTAGCTGGGACAGGGGCCTACGAGCAGTACTTC. It encodes CASSLAGTGAYEQYF.

There are many counts of this clonotype. The chain couples TRBV11-1 to TRBJ2-7; perhaps TRBD2 as D (6 bases). This CDR3 region has 16 residues. Germline V gives CDR1 SGHAT, CDR2 FQDESV (reference sequence). V was clipped by 3 bases and J by 2 bases, with 17 bases between them. DNA of the CDR3: TGTGCCAGCAGCTTTCCCTTGGGCAGGGAGGCCTACGAGCAGTACTTC. This translates into CASSFPLGREAYEQYF.

The chain combines TRBV20-1 with TRBJ2-7; D perhaps matches TRBD1 (5 bases). This CDR3 comprises 15 residues. Deletions cut 2 bases from V and 2 bases from J, with 16 bases between. Per germline, CDR1 DFQATT and CDR2 SNEGSKA (reference sequence). The CDR3 DNA sequence: TGCAGTGCTAGACAGGGTCCGACCTTGGCCTACGAGCAGTACTTC. Amino acid sequence: CSARQGPTLAYEQYF.

There are many counts of this clonotype. The rearrangement uses TRBV11-2 and TRBJ2-5, with 10 bases that match TRBD2. The CDR3 has 17 residues. The V gene end was trimmed by 5 bases and the J gene end by 3 bases; junction bases not matched to a gene: 12. The V gene's germline CDR1 is SGHAT and CDR2 FQNNGV. CDR3 region: CASSPGGASGGKETQYF. In DNA, the CDR3 is TGTGCCAGCAGCCCGGGGGGGGCTAGCGGGGGAAAAGAGACCCAGTACTTC.

This clonotype was counted at least ten times. The chain has TRBV13 and TRBJ2-6; 11 nucleotides agree with TRBD1. This CDR3 spans 19 amino acids. Germline V gene sequence: CDR1 PRHDT, CDR2 FYEKMQ (reference sequence). With 5 bases clipped from V and 3 bases from J, the junction kept 12 bases outside the gene matches. The CDR3 sequence: CASSHIGQGASYGANVLTF. The CDR3 DNA reads TGTGCCAGCAGCCACATAGGACAGGGGGCAAGCTATGGGGCCAACGTCCTGACTTTC.

This clonotype turned up a few times. The J gene is TRBJ1-2, the V gene TRBV7-9, with a possible D match to TRBD1 (6 bases). V lost 0 bases, J lost 1 base, and 12 bases lay in between. The CDR3 spans 16 residues. Germline V gene lookup returns CDR1 SEHNR and CDR2 FQNEAQ (reference sequence). The CDR3 nucleotides read TGTGCCAGCAGCTTAGCAGAGCAGGGGTTTAACTATGGCTACACCTTC. This sequence encodes CASSLAEQGFNYGYTF.

The rearrangement uses TRBV7-2 and TRBJ1-4, with D possibly TRBD1 on 5 matching bases. Germline lookup yields CDR1 SGHTA and CDR2 FQGNSA. The CDR3 loop spans 12 amino acids. Trimming left V 5 bases short and J 7 bases short, with 8 bases between. In nucleotides, the CDR3 is TGTGCCAGCAGCCCCCAGGGTGAAAAACTGTTTTTT. Its protein product is CASSPQGEKLFF.

A few counts support this clonotype. The chain's CDR3 is CASSPHEGTETQYF. The CDR3 region has the DNA TGTGCCAGCAGCCCACATGAGGGAACAGAGACCCAGTACTTC. The chain uses TRBV3-1 and TRBJ2-5; the D gene is possibly TRBD2 (5 bases). Germline loops: CDR1 LGHDT, CDR2 YNNKEL (reference sequence). The CDR3 runs to 14 residues. V lost 4 bases to trimming and J lost 4 bases, with 13 bases between them.

This clonotype came up many times. This sequence joins TRBV28 and TRBJ2-7; TRBD1 is a possible D gene (5 bases). With 1 base removed from V and 0 bases from J, the gap between germline ends came to 10 bases. The germline V gene encodes CDR1 MDHEN and CDR2 SYDVKM. CDR3 length: 15 amino acids. The chain's CDR3 is CASSLSPGLSYEQYF. In DNA form, the CDR3 reads TGTGCCAGCAGTTTATCCCCAGGGCTCTCCTACGAGCAGTACTTC.

This clonotype was detected ten times or more. CDR3 DNA sequence: TGCGCCAGCAGCTTGGCCACGGCCTACGAGCAGTACTTC. As protein: CASSLATAYEQYF. The rearrangement links TRBV5-1 to TRBJ2-7; D ambiguous. The CDR3 is made up of 13 amino acids. Germline V gene data show CDR1 as SGHRS and CDR2 as YFSETQ. V lost 0 bases and J 2 bases, leaving 6 bases between the germline ends.

The chain is built from TRBV7-2 and TRBJ1-6; no clear D gene. V dropped 4 bases and J dropped 7 bases, with 8 bases sitting between them. CDR1 is SGHTA, CDR2 FQGNSA, per germline. There are 13 residues in the CDR3. CDR3 nucleotide sequence: TGTGCCAGCAGCTCCTCACAGAATTCACCCCTCCACTTT. It is translated as CASSSSQNSPLHF.

This clonotype was counted between two and nine times. The chain employs TRBV2 and TRBJ2-7, with 7 bases that match TRBD1. CDR1 SNHLY and CDR2 FYNNEI come from the germline V gene. The V and J ends lost 6 bases and 4 bases, in that order; junction bases with no gene match: 6. This CDR3 comprises 13 residues. The CDR3 DNA follows: TGTGCCAGCAGGGGGGACAGAAGGTACGAGCAGTACTTC. Amino acid sequence: CASRGDRRYEQYF.

This clonotype has ten or more counts. The chain joins TRBV6-2 or TRBV6-3 to TRBJ1-1; D may be TRBD1 (5 bases). Deletions cut 1 base from V and 4 bases from J, with 7 bases between. This CDR3 comprises 13 residues. The germline CDR1 and CDR2 sequences are MNHEY and SVGEGT. The CDR3 reads CASSYLGGTEAFF. The DNA for the CDR3 is TGTGCCAGCAGTTACTTGGGGGGCACTGAAGCTTTCTTT.

This clonotype was seen ten or more times. V and J are TRBV5-1 and TRBJ2-7; possibly TRBD2 for D (6 bases). Trimming cost V 7 bases and J 1 base, with 12 bases left between them. The germline gives CDR1 SGHRS, CDR2 YFSETQ. This CDR3 has 13 amino acids. The CDR3 loop is CASEGLISYEQYF. The CDR3 DNA follows: TGCGCCAGCGAGGGACTGATATCCTACGAGCAGTACTTC. Full variable domain (remainder filled in from reference TRBV5-1 and TRBJ2-7): KAGVTQTPRYLIKTRGQQVTLSCSPISGHRSVSWYQQTPGQGLQFLFEYFSETQRNKGNFPGRFSGRQFSNSRSEMNVSTLELGDSALYLCASEGLISYEQYFGPGTRLTVT.

This clonotype was seen repeatedly, ten times or more. The chain couples TRBV6-1 to TRBJ2-6; the D gene could be TRBD1 or TRBD2 (5 bases each). V lost 9 bases and J 1 base, leaving 19 bases between the germline ends. Looked up from germline, CDR1 is MNHNS and CDR2 is SASEGT. CDR3 length: 17 residues. The CDR3 DNA sequence: TGTGCCAGTGTACGGGGACCCCTCAATTCTGGGGCCAACGTCCTGACTTTC. It is translated as CASVRGPLNSGANVLTF.

This clonotype was observed at least ten times. The chain couples TRBV6-2 or TRBV6-3 to TRBJ2-7, with D possibly being TRBD1 or TRBD2 (7 bases each). Trimming cost V 5 bases and J 0 bases, with 17 bases left between them. Germline values: CDR1 MNHEY, CDR2 SVGEGT. This CDR3 has 16 residues. Here the CDR3 DNA reads TGTGCCAGCAGTCCGAAGGGGGGGGACAGCTCCTACGAGCAGTACTTC. Translation: CASSPKGGDSSYEQYF.

In this sample, this clonotype turned up many times. This CDR3 reads CASSLVDRGWRLHF. The CDR3 DNA is TGTGCCAGCAGCTTAGTAGACAGGGGTTGGCGGCTCCACTTT. This chain links TRBV7-2 with TRBJ1-6; 8 positions match TRBD1. V lost 1 base and J lost 16; bases outside the gene matches: 9. Looked up from germline, CDR1 is SGHTA and CDR2 is FQGNSA. This CDR3 is built from 14 residues.

This clonotype came up many times. This sequence joins TRBV20-1 and TRBJ2-5; 7 bases are a match to TRBD2. The trim removed 6 bases at V and 3 bases at J, leaving 4 bases unmatched. The length of the CDR3 is 12 residues. Per germline, CDR1 DFQATT and CDR2 SNEGSKA (reference sequence). In nucleotides, the CDR3 is TGCAGTGCCATAAGCGGGAAAGAGACCCAGTACTTC. Protein: CSAISGKETQYF.